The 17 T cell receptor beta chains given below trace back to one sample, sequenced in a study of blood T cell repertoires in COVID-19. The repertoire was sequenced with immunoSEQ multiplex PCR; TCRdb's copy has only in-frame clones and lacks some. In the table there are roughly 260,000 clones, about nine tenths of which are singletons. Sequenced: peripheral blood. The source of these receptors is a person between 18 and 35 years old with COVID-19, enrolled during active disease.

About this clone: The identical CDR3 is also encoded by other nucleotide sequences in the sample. CDR3 region: CASSLTGNTEAFF. The CDR3 nucleotides read TGTGCCAGCAGTTTAACGGGGAACACTGAAGCTTTCTTT. The chain employs TRBV12-3 or TRBV12-4 and TRBJ1-1, with D uncertain. The CDR3 totals 13 residues. Trimming stripped 2 bases from V and 1 base from J, with 5 bases between.

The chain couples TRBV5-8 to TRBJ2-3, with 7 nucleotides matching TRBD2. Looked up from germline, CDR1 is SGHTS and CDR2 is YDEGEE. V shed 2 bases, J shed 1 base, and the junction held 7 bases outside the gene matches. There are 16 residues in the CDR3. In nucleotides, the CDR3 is TGTGCCAGCAGCTTTGGTGGACTAGGGGGCACAGATACGCAGTATTTT. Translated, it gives CASSFGGLGGTDTQYF.

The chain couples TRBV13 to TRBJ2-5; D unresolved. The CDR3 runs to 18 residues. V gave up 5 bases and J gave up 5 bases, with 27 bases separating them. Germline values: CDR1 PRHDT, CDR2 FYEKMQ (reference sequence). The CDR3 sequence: CASSKKDWVGQVGETQYF. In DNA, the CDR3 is TGTGCCAGCAGCAAAAAAGATTGGGTTGGGCAAGTGGGCGAGACCCAGTACTTC.

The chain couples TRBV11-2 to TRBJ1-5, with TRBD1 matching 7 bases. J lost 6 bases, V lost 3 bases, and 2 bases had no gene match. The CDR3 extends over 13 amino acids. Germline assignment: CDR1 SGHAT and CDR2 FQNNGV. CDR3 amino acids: CASSFGTAQPQHF. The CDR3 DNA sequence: TGTGCCAGCAGCTTCGGGACAGCTCAGCCCCAGCATTTT.

The CDR3 reads CATSGVLAGSYEQFF. As DNA, the CDR3 is TGTGCCACCAGTGGAGTGCTAGCGGGATCCTATGAGCAGTTCTTC. This chain joins TRBV24-1 and TRBJ2-1, with 9 bases identical to TRBD2. The J segment lost 8 bases and the V segment lost 5 bases, leaving 9 bases of the junction unmatched. This CDR3 is 15 amino acids long. CDR1 is KGHDR, CDR2 SFDVKD, per germline.

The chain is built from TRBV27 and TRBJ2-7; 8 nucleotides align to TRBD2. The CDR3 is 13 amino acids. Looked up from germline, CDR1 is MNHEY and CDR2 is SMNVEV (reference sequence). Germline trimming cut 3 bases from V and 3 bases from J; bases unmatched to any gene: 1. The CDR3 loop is CASSFSGNYEQYF. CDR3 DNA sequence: TGTGCCAGCAGTTTTAGCGGGAACTACGAGCAGTACTTC.

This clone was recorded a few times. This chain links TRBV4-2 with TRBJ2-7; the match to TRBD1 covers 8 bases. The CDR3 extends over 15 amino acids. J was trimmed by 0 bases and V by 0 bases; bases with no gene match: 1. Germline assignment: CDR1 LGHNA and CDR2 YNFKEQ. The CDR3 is CASSQDQGASYEQYF. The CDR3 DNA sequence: TGTGCCAGCAGCCAAGATCAGGGGGCCTCCTACGAGCAGTACTTC.

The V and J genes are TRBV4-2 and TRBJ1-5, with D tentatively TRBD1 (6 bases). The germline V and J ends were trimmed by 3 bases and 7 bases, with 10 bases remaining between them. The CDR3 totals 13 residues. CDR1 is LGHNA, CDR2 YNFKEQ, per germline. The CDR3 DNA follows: TGTGCCAGCAGCCAGGGGGCTAACCAGCCCCAGCATTTT. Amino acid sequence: CASSQGANQPQHF.

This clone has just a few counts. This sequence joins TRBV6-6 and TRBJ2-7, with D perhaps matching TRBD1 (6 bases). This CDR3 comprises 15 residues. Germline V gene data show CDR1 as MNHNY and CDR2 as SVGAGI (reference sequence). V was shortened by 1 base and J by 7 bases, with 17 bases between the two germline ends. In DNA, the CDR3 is TGTGCCAGCAGTTACTTAACAGGGAGTCAGGCGGAGCAGTACTTC. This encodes CASSYLTGSQAEQYF.

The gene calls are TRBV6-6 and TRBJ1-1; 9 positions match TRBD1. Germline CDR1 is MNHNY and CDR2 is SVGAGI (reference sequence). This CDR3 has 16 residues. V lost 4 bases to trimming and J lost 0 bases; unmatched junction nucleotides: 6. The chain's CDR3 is CASSWGQGGMNTEAFF. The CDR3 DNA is TGTGCCAGCAGTTGGGGACAGGGTGGGATGAACACTGAAGCTTTCTTT.

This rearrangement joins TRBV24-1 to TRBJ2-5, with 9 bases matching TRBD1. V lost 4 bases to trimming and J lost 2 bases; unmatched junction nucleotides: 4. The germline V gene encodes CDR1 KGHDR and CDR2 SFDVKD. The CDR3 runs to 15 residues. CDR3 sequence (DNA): TGTGCCACCAGTGACCGAGGACAGGGGCAAGAGACCCAGTACTTC. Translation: CATSDRGQGQETQYF.

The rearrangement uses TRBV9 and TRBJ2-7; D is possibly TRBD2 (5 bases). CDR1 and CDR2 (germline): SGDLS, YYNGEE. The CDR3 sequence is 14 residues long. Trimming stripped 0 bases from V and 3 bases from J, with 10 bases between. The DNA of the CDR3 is TGTGCCAGCAGCGTAGGGCTTGGGAGCTACGAGCAGTACTTC. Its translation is CASSVGLGSYEQYF.

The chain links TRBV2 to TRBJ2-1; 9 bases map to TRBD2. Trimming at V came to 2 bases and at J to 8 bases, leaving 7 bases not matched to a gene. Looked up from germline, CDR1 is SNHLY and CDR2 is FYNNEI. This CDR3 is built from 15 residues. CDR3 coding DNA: TGTGCCAGCAGTGAAATAGCGGGAGTTCGGGATGAGCAGTTCTTC. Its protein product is CASSEIAGVRDEQFF.

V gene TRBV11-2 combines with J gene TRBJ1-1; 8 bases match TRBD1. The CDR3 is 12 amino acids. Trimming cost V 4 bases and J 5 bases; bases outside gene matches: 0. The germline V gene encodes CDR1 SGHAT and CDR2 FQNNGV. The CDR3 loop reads CASSYRGTEAFF. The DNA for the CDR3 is TGTGCCAGCAGCTACAGGGGGACTGAAGCTTTCTTT.

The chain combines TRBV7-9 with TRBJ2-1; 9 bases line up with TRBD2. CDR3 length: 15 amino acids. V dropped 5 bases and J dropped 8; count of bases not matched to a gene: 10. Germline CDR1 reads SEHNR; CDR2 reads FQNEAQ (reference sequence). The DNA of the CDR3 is TGTGCCAGCAGCCCATATAGCGGGAGAGGGGATGAGCAGTTCTTC. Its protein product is CASSPYSGRGDEQFF.

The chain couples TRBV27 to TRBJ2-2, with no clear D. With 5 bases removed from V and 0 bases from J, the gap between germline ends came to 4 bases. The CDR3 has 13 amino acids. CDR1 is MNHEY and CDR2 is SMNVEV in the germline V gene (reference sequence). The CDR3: CASSISNTGELFF. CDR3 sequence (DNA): TGTGCCAGCAGTATCTCGAACACCGGGGAGCTGTTTTTT.

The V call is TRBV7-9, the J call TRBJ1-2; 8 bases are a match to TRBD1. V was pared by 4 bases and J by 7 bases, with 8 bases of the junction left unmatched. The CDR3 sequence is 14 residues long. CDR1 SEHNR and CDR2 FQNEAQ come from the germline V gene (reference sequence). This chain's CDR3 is CASSSTGEGGGYTF. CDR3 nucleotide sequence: TGTGCCAGCAGCTCGACAGGGGAGGGTGGTGGCTACACCTTC.